This T cell receptor beta chain was obtained from a study of blood T cell repertoires in COVID-19. Study as a whole: Samples of COVID-19 (acute and convalescent) were obtained from the United States, Italy and Spain.

Method: immunoSEQ multiplex PCR; TCRdb's copy keeps in-frame clones and lacks some. The sample has over 110,000 clones, around 80% seen once. This CDR3 contains 13 residues. V lost 5 bases and J 3 bases, leaving 8 bases between the germline ends. Germline V gene data show CDR1 as LNHDA and CDR2 as SQIVND (reference sequence). The receptor's source is a man older than 75 with acute or convalescent COVID-19. Source material: peripheral blood. The rearrangement links TRBV19 to TRBJ1-5; D gene ambiguous. CDR3 nucleotide sequence: TGTGCCAGTAGTTTCACAGTCAATCAGCCCCAGCATTTT. Translating gives CASSFTVNQPQHF. Full variable domain (remainder filled in from reference TRBV19 and TRBJ1-5): DGGITQSPKYLFRKEGQNVTLSCEQNLNHDAMYWYRQDPGQGLRLIYYSQIVNDFQKGDIAEGYSVSREKKESFPLTVTSAQKNPTAFYLCASSFTVNQPQHFGDGTRLSIL.